One sample yielded the 26 T cell receptor beta chains listed below, sequenced in a study of identical twins. From the 5' RACE reads, TCRdb called clonotypes with MiXCR, one entry per CDR3 protein. Of approximately 600,000 distinct CDR3 sequences detected, roughly 7.1% appear once; the ten largest clones hold roughly 1.6%. The sample was also reused in another study, on yellow fever vaccine responses in identical twins.

Sequenced material: PBMCs. These receptors all stem from a woman between 18 and 29 years old in good health.

The sample holds many counts of this clonotype. V usage is TRBV3-1 and J usage is TRBJ2-3; no clear D. The CDR3 totals 15 residues. CDR1 is LGHDT, CDR2 YNNKEL, per germline (reference sequence). The V end was cut by 6 bases, the J end by 0 bases, with 13 bases between. The CDR3 spells CASSHDWSSTDTQYF. The DNA for the CDR3 is TGTGCCAGCAGTCATGACTGGTCTAGCACAGATACGCAGTATTTT.

This clonotype was counted only a few times. The genes are TRBV28 and TRBJ2-5; 14 nucleotides agree with TRBD2. The CDR3 is made up of 15 amino acids. V lost 5 bases, J lost 4 bases, and 3 bases stayed unmatched. CDR1 is MDHEN and CDR2 is SYDVKM in the germline V gene. CDR3 in amino acids: CASSRTSGGTETQYF. CDR3 coding DNA: TGTGCCAGCAGTCGGACTAGCGGGGGGACAGAGACCCAGTACTTC.

This clonotype was detected ten times or more. The chain carries TRBV5-1 and TRBJ2-3, with D unresolved. V shed 0 bases and J shed 0 bases, with 8 bases lying between them. Germline V gene sequence: CDR1 SGHRS, CDR2 YFSETQ. The CDR3 consists of 15 residues. The CDR3 DNA follows: TGCGCCAGCAGCTTGGGAGTAGCTAGCACAGATACGCAGTATTTT. Residues: CASSLGVASTDTQYF.

This clonotype appeared a few times. The chain uses TRBV20-1 and TRBJ1-1; 7 bases map to TRBD1. The trim removed 0 bases at V and 0 bases at J, leaving 10 bases unmatched. The CDR3 totals 17 residues. CDR1 DFQATT and CDR2 SNEGSKA come from the germline V gene (reference sequence). CDR3 sequence (DNA): TGCAGTGCTAGAGATGGGGACAGCCAGTTGATGAACACTGAAGCTTTCTTT. It encodes CSARDGDSQLMNTEAFF.

The chain is built from TRBV7-2 and TRBJ2-3; TRBD1 aligns across 7 bases. The CDR3 is made up of 15 amino acids. The ends lost 2 bases at V and 8 bases at J; junction bases unmatched: 10. Germline V gene data show CDR1 as SGHTA and CDR2 as FQGNSA. The CDR3 region is CASSLKGAIPGTQYF. CDR3 DNA: TGTGCCAGCAGCTTAAAGGGGGCCATTCCAGGTACGCAGTATTTT.

V gene TRBV20-1 combines with J gene TRBJ2-1; D ambiguous. Trimming cost V 3 bases and J 6 bases, with 15 bases left between them. Looked up from germline, CDR1 is DFQATT and CDR2 is SNEGSKA (reference sequence). This CDR3 has 14 residues. CDR3 in DNA: TGCAGTGCTAGTCCAGAAAGCTCGGGCAATGAGCAGTTCTTC. Protein product: CSASPESSGNEQFF.

Ten or more counts support this clonotype. The chain recombines TRBV12-3 or TRBV12-4 with TRBJ2-2; the D gene is possibly TRBD2 (6 bases). Trimming shortened V by 0 bases and J by 1 base, and 9 bases separated the two germline ends. CDR3 length equals 16 residues. DNA of the CDR3: TGTGCCAGCAGTTTAGCTCTAGCGAGGAACACCGGGGAGCTGTTTTTT. Amino acid sequence: CASSLALARNTGELFF.

V is TRBV6-4 and J is TRBJ2-1; D possibly uses TRBD1 or TRBD2 (5 bases each). Between the trimmed V and J ends, which lost 7 bases and 6 bases, there was a span of 10 bases. CDR3 size: 12 residues. Per germline, CDR1 MRHNA and CDR2 SNTAGT. The DNA of the CDR3 is TGTGCCAGCATGGGGACCGGCAATGAGCAGTTCTTC. Translating it yields CASMGTGNEQFF.

This clonotype was recorded many times. This chain connects TRBV7-8 to TRBJ2-3; D not resolved. V was pared by 4 bases and J by 0 bases, with 11 bases between. The CDR3 length is 15 residues. The V gene's germline CDR1 is SGHVS and CDR2 FQNEAQ. The CDR3 DNA is TGTGCCAGCAGCTACCGCCGGGCTAGCACAGATACGCAGTATTTT. Its translation: CASSYRRASTDTQYF.

This clonotype has only a few counts. J is TRBJ2-7 and V is TRBV7-9; 12 nucleotides match TRBD2. The CDR3 runs 17 residues. Trimming removed 5 bases from V and 3 bases from J; junction bases left unmatched: 11. Germline CDR1 is SEHNR and CDR2 is FQNEAQ (reference sequence). The CDR3 here is CASSSGLAGKGDYEQYF. The CDR3 bases are TGTGCCAGCAGCAGCGGACTAGCGGGAAAAGGGGACTACGAGCAGTACTTC. The whole variable domain, remainder taken from reference TRBV7-9 and TRBJ2-7, is DTGVSQNPRHKITKRGQNVTFRCDPISEHNRLYWYRQTLGQGPEFLTYFQNEAQLEKSRLLSDRFSAERPKGSFSTLEIQRTEQGDSAMYLCASSSGLAGKGDYEQYFGPGTRLTVT.

CDR3 DNA sequence: TGTGCCAGTAGTGAAACATTCTACAATTCACCCCTCCACTTT. Translation: CASSETFYNSPLHF. This sequence joins TRBV19 and TRBJ1-6; no clear D. Trimming took 5 bases from V and 7 from J, leaving 12 bases between them. Germline CDR1 reads LNHDA; CDR2 reads SQIVND (reference sequence). The CDR3 length is 14 residues.

This chain uses TRBV15 with TRBJ1-5, with D possibly being TRBD1 (6 bases). Germline CDR1 reads LNHNV; CDR2 reads YYDKDF (reference sequence). The CDR3 totals 19 residues. V lost 3 bases to trimming and J lost 0 bases, with 21 bases between them. The CDR3 DNA reads TGTGCCACCAGCAGTATTGCCAGGGGAATGGCCTATAGCAATCAGCCCCAGCATTTT. Translated, it gives CATSSIARGMAYSNQPQHF.

The rearrangement joins TRBV20-1 to TRBJ2-1, with 10 bases fitting TRBD2. The CDR3 loop spans 18 amino acids. The V segment lost 1 base and the J segment 0 bases; nucleotides outside the gene matches: 9. CDR1 and CDR2 from the germline V gene are DFQATT and SNEGSKA (reference sequence). CDR3 in DNA: TGCAGTGCTAGAGTTTTAGCGGGGGGCCAGAGCTCCTACAATGAGCAGTTCTTC. Translating it yields CSARVLAGGQSSYNEQFF.

The chain combines TRBV6-5 with TRBJ2-1; the D is unclear. The CDR3 length is 18 residues. Trimming stripped 2 bases from V and 9 bases from J, with 26 bases between. CDR1 is MNHEY and CDR2 is SVGAGI in the germline V gene. In nucleotides, the CDR3 is TGTGCCAGCAGTTACCCCTCTAGGAAGGGAAGGGTTCATATTGAGCAGTTCTTC. Amino acid sequence: CASSYPSRKGRVHIEQFF.

This clonotype was counted at least ten times. The rearrangement links TRBV24-1 to TRBJ2-1; tentatively, D is TRBD1 (6 bases). The CDR3 has 15 amino acids. Trimming stripped 2 bases from V and 8 bases from J, with 15 bases between. Germline CDR1 is KGHDR and CDR2 is SFDVKD. The CDR3 protein is CATSDSQGRAYEQFF. The CDR3 DNA reads TGTGCCACCAGTGATTCACAGGGTAGAGCATATGAGCAGTTCTTC.

This clonotype has a count of ten or more. The chain links TRBV5-1 to TRBJ1-3; 7 nucleotides line up with TRBD1. V lost 0 bases to trimming and J lost 0 bases; unmatched junction nucleotides: 6. This CDR3 region has 17 residues. The germline CDR1 and CDR2 sequences are SGHRS and YFSETQ. CDR3 DNA sequence: TGCGCCAGCAGCTTGGAAATTTGGGACAGCTCTGGAAACACCATATATTTT. Encoded protein: CASSLEIWDSSGNTIYF. The full variable domain, its missing parts supplied by reference TRBV5-1 and TRBJ1-3, is KAGVTQTPRYLIKTRGQQVTLSCSPISGHRSVSWYQQTPGQGLQFLFEYFSETQRNKGNFPGRFSGRQFSNSRSEMNVSTLELGDSALYLCASSLEIWDSSGNTIYFGEGSWLTVV.

This clonotype has more than one count but fewer than ten. The chain uses TRBV20-1 and TRBJ1-6, with 7 bases aligning to TRBD1. V lost 3 bases, J lost 5 bases, and 4 bases stayed unmatched. The CDR3 runs to 14 residues. The germline V gene has CDR1 DFQATT and CDR2 SNEGSKA (reference sequence). CDR3 in amino acids: CSASFGQDNSPLHF. CDR3 sequence (DNA): TGCAGTGCTAGTTTCGGACAGGATAATTCACCCCTCCACTTT.

This clonotype was observed at least ten times. This chain joins TRBV12-3 or TRBV12-4 and TRBJ2-1, with a tentative D call TRBD2 (5 bases). The CDR3 totals 13 residues. Deletions cut 8 bases from V and 6 bases from J, with 14 bases between. CDR3 in amino acids: CASLKWESNEQFF. The DNA of the CDR3 is TGTGCCAGCCTAAAGTGGGAGTCCAATGAGCAGTTCTTC.

This sequence joins TRBV20-1 and TRBJ2-7; 9 nucleotides match TRBD1. The CDR3 has 14 residues. Germline CDR1 is DFQATT and CDR2 is SNEGSKA (reference sequence). V gave up 6 bases and J gave up 0 bases; unmatched junction bases: 6. The CDR3 sequence: CSAPQQGASYEQYF. The CDR3 nucleotides are TGCAGTGCCCCCCAACAGGGGGCCTCCTACGAGCAGTACTTC.

This clonotype was seen repeatedly, ten times or more. The DNA of the CDR3 is TGTGCCATCAGTGAGTCCCAGGGGGCCTATAGCAATCAGCCCCAGCATTTT. It translates to CAISESQGAYSNQPQHF. The genes are TRBV10-3 and TRBJ1-5; 8 positions match TRBD1. Germline CDR1 ENHRY, CDR2 SYGVKD. This CDR3 is 17 amino acids long. J was trimmed by 0 bases and V by 0 bases; bases with no gene match: 4.

The chain has TRBV9 and TRBJ2-1, with TRBD2 matching 16 bases. This CDR3 spans 21 amino acids. CDR1 and CDR2 from the germline V gene are SGDLS and YYNGEE. V lost 4 bases to trimming and J lost 3 bases; unmatched junction nucleotides: 16. This CDR3 is CASSRNIPGLAGGIFYNEQFF. In nucleotides, the CDR3 is TGTGCCAGCAGCAGAAATATACCGGGACTAGCGGGAGGGATCTTCTACAATGAGCAGTTCTTC.

This clonotype has at least ten counts. The CDR3 bases are TGTGCCAGCAGAAAGGGACCCGCCAATGAGCAGTTCTTC. This translates into CASRKGPANEQFF. The gene calls are TRBV12-3 or TRBV12-4 and TRBJ2-1; D possibly matches TRBD1 or TRBD2 (5 bases each). The V and J ends lost 6 bases and 6 bases respectively, with 12 bases between them. The CDR3 loop spans 13 amino acids.

The chain recombines TRBV12-3 or TRBV12-4 with TRBJ1-1; D is uncertain. The length of the CDR3 is 13 residues. V lost 6 bases to trimming and J lost 5 bases, with 13 bases between them. Written as DNA, the CDR3 is TGTGCCAGCAGACTCGGCCCGTGGACTGAAGCTTTCTTT. Encoded protein: CASRLGPWTEAFF.

This clonotype was seen many times. The V gene is TRBV12-3 or TRBV12-4, the J gene TRBJ2-3, with 7 bases that match TRBD1. The trim removed 5 bases at V and 2 bases at J, leaving 4 bases unmatched. CDR3 length: 14 residues. In nucleotides, the CDR3 is TGTGCCAGCAGTCGACAGGGCCCCACAGATACGCAGTATTTT. It encodes CASSRQGPTDTQYF.

The chain combines TRBV5-1 with TRBJ2-2, with 12 nucleotides matching TRBD2. CDR1 is SGHRS and CDR2 is YFSETQ in the germline V gene. V lost 0 bases and J lost 6; bases outside the gene matches: 6. This CDR3 comprises 17 residues. The CDR3 is CASSLASTSGSSGELFF. The CDR3 DNA reads TGCGCCAGCAGCTTGGCATCGACTAGCGGGAGTTCCGGGGAGCTGTTTTTT.

This clonotype was detected once. The chain carries TRBV6-1 and TRBJ1-5; tentative D call: TRBD1 (6 bases). Germline values: CDR1 MNHNS, CDR2 SASEGT. CDR3 length equals 14 residues. V lost 1 base and J 7 bases, leaving 11 bases between the germline ends. In nucleotides, the CDR3 is TGTGCCAGCAGTGAAGTGGGGGCTGGGCAGCCCCAGCATTTT. Protein product: CASSEVGAGQPQHF.